This TCR beta chain stems from a study of early stage breast cancer tumors. The wider study: About 80% of the 16 invasive tumors were ER+, PR+ and HER2-.

The repertoire was sequenced with immunoSEQ multiplex PCR; TCRdb's copy has only in-frame clones and lacks some. The sample shows tens of thousands of clones, roughly four fifths of them seen only once. As to this clone: Its specificity is not known.

V was pared by 6 bases and J by 0 bases, with 17 bases of the junction left unmatched. The CDR3 is 18 amino acids. Germline V gene data show CDR1 as WNHNN and CDR2 as SYGVQD (reference sequence). Overall study results and limits: Commonly generated sequences made up most enriched TCRB sequences shared between patients. Blood repertoires resembled normal breast more than tumor.

V is TRBV10-1 and J is TRBJ2-7; 7 bases agree with TRBD1. The sequence derives from a person aged 35-50 years with breast cancer. The material sequenced was blood. The CDR3 sequence is CASSPRWADRDPSYEQYF. In DNA, the CDR3 is TGCGCCAGCAGCCCCCGCTGGGCAGACAGGGACCCCTCCTACGAGCAGTACTTC.